This note documents a single T cell receptor beta chain sequence. Its antigen remains unidentified. V was clipped by 2 bases and J by 8 bases, with 12 bases between them. CDR3 length: 13 amino acids. Germline values: CDR1 ENHRY, CDR2 SYGVKD. This record belongs to a study of T cells after yellow fever vaccination. TCRdb redid the calling of the 5' RACE reads with MiXCR, one entry per CDR3 protein. Among about 170,000 distinct CDR3 sequences, roughly 6.2% were seen once, and the ten largest hold 2.5% to 3.5%. The study's findings and limits: Overlap between CD4 and CD8 compartments was detected for a small share of clonotypes.

The clonotype originates from a man younger than 30 who received the YFV17D yellow fever vaccine. The input for sequencing was CD4+ T cells sorted from PBMCs, taken on the day of the first yellow fever vaccination. The rearrangement links TRBV10-3 to TRBJ1-1; D uncertain. The CDR3 reads CAISEETSGEAFF. The DNA for the CDR3 is TGTGCCATCAGTGAGGAGACAAGCGGGGAAGCTTTCTTT.